This T cell receptor (beta chain) comes out of a study of shared clonotypes between healthy human individuals. In this sample, this clone turned up many times. Distinct nucleotide sequences in the sample also encode this CDR3. Healthy HIV-negative adults without recent acute infections or vaccinations served as donors. In the original workflow: ImmunoSEQ junction-only sequences lacked quality scores, so their filtering differed. TCRdb's copy holds only in-frame clones and misses some; the assay was immunoSEQ multiplex PCR. V and J calls plus clone size are reproduced from that table; the DNA served to infer D and trimming. The table shows some 1,100,000 clones, with about 84% occurring only once. The sequencing sample was made of memory CD4+ T cells from PBMCs. Stated subset: CD45RA-negative fraction. The sequence derives from a man aged 18 to 29 in good health. Some clones in this sample may be carry-over from other donors' samples.

The CDR3 region is CASSSSGYEQYF. The CDR3 coding sequence is TGCGCCAGCAGCTCTAGCGGGTACGAGCAGTACTTC. V is TRBV5-1 and J is TRBJ2-7; 8 bases agree with TRBD2. Germline V gene lookup returns CDR1 SGHRS and CDR2 YFSETQ. The CDR3 covers 12 residues. V shed 3 bases and J 4 bases; nucleotides not matched to a gene: 0.